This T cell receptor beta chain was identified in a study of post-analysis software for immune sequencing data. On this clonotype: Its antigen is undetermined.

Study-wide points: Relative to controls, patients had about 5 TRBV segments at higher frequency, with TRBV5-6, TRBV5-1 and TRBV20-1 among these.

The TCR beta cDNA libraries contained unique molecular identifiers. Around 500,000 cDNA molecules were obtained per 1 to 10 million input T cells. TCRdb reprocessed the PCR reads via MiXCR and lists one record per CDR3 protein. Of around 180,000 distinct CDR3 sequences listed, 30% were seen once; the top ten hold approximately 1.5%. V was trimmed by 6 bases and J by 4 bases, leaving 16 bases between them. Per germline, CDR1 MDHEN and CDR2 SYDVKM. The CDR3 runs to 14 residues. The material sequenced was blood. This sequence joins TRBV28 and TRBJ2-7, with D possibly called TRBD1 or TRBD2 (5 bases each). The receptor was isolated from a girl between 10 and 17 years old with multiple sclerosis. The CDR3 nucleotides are TGTGCCAGCAGCCCTAGGGACGAACGGTACGAGCAGTACTTC. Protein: CASSPRDERYEQYF.